The sequence of this TCR beta chain was determined in a study of T-cell memory formation after mild COVID-19. Broader study findings: CD4+ contracting clones were mainly CM and EM; CD8+ ones, EMRA.

In this sample, this clonotype is medium-sized (0.01 to 0.1%). Its target is unknown. This CDR3 is 17 amino acids long. Germline V gene lookup returns CDR1 MDHEN and CDR2 SYDVKM. Trimming took 5 bases from V and 2 from J, leaving 19 bases between them. TCRdb ran MiXCR on the 5' RACE reads and lists one entry per CDR3 protein. The table lists fewer than 300,000 distinct CDR3 sequences, over 15% of them singletons. The receptor comes from a man in his late teens or twenties who had mild COVID-19 (a few samples of this study predate the infection). Cell type and time point are not known. The chain links TRBV28 to TRBJ1-3, with D maybe TRBD1 (5 bases). Sequences were obtained from PBMCs or a T cell subset sorted from them (not recorded which). The DNA for the CDR3 is TGTGCCAGCAGTCCCCGCTTCTATCAAGGGGCTGGAAACACCATATATTTT. It yields the protein CASSPRFYQGAGNTIYF. Full variable domain (outside the CDR3, taken from reference TRBV28 and TRBJ1-3): DVKVTQSSRYLVKRTGEKVFLECVQDMDHENMFWYRQDPGLGLRLIYFSYDVKMKEKGDIPEGYSVSREKKERFSLILESASTNQTSMYLCASSPRFYQGAGNTIYFGEGSWLTVV.